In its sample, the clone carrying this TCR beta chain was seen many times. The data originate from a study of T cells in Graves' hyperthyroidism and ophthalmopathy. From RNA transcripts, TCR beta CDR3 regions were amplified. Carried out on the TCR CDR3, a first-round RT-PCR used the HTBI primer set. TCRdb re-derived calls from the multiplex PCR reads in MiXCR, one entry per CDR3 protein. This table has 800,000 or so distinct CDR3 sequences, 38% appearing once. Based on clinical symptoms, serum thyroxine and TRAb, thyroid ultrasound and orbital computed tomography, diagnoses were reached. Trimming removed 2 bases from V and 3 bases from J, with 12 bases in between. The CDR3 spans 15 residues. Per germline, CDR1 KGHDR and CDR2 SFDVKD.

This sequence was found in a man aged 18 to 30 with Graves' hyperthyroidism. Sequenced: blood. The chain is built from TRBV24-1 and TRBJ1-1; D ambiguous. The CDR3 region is CATSDSNARDTEAFF. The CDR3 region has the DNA TGTGCCACCAGTGATTCTAATGCTCGGGACACTGAAGCTTTCTTT.